This passage covers 20 T cell receptor beta chains from one sample sequenced in a study of naive and memory T cell subsets. An oligonucleotide containing a UMI was ligated to the 3' end of TCR cDNA. Amplification of ligated cDNA took four PCR rounds with SP2 and nested alpha and beta constant primers. MiXCR was run by TCRdb on the 5' RACE reads, yielding one entry per CDR3 protein. Among approximately 32,000 distinct CDR3 sequences listed, 16% were seen once. Receptors originate from a female donor in good health.

This clonotype was observed a handful of times. The chain carries TRBV29-1 and TRBJ2-2; tentatively, D is TRBD2 (6 bases). The CDR3 consists of 12 residues. V was cut by 1 base and J by 10 bases, with 10 bases left in between. In germline, CDR1 is SQVTM, CDR2 ANQGSEA. CDR3 sequence: CSVEGREAELFF. For the CDR3, the DNA is TGCAGCGTTGAAGGGAGGGAAGCGGAGCTGTTTTTT.

This clonotype has only a few counts. DNA for the CDR3: TGTGCCAGCAGCCCAGACAGGGCTTGGGAGACCCAGTACTTC. This codes for CASSPDRAWETQYF. The genes are TRBV7-9 and TRBJ2-5, with TRBD1 matching over 7 bases. CDR1 and CDR2 from the germline V gene are SEHNR and FQNEAQ (reference sequence). The CDR3 contains 14 residues. The J segment lost 5 bases and the V segment lost 5 bases, leaving 8 bases of the junction unmatched.

This clonotype occurred a few times. V and J are TRBV29-1 and TRBJ1-1; D gene unclear. This CDR3 has 11 amino acids. Trimming shortened V by 6 bases and J by 1 base, and 6 bases separated the two germline ends. Germline CDR1 and CDR2: SQVTM and ANQGSEA. Written as DNA, the CDR3 is TGCAGCGTCCCAGAGAACACTGAAGCTTTCTTT. Protein: CSVPENTEAFF. Variable domain in full (rest from reference TRBV29-1 and TRBJ1-1): SAVISQKPSRDICQRGTSLTIQCQVDSQVTMMFWYRQQPGQSLTLIATANQGSEATYESGFVIDKFPISRPNLTFSTLTVSNMSPEDSSIYLCSVPENTEAFFGQGTRLTVV.

This clonotype qualifies as medium-sized. The rearrangement uses TRBV11-2 and TRBJ2-5; D possibly uses TRBD1 or TRBD2 (5 bases each). The V gene's germline CDR1 is SGHAT and CDR2 FQNNGV. The V end lost 5 bases, the J end lost 4 bases, and 11 bases lay between the germline ends. The CDR3 runs 13 residues. The CDR3 DNA reads as TGTGCCAGCAGCATCCAGGGAGTAGAGACCCAGTACTTC. It specifies CASSIQGVETQYF. The full variable domain, in which reference TRBV11-2 and TRBJ2-5 provide the parts outside the CDR3, is EAGVAQSPRYKIIEKRQSVAFWCNPISGHATLYWYQQILGQGPKLLIQFQNNGVVDDSQLPKDRFSAERLKGVDSTLKIQPAKLEDSAVYLCASSIQGVETQYFGPGTRLLVL.

This chain joins TRBV11-2 and TRBJ1-3; D remains unclear. Trimming removed 4 bases at V and 1 base at J, with 11 bases between. The CDR3 is 15 amino acids. Looked up from germline, CDR1 is SGHAT and CDR2 is FQNNGV. The CDR3 region has the DNA TGTGCCAGCAGCTATCAGCGGAAATCTGGAAACACCATATATTTT. This gives the protein CASSYQRKSGNTIYF.

This clonotype was counted at least ten times. The chain employs TRBV20-1 and TRBJ1-1; D unresolved. V was pared by 6 bases and J by 1 base, with 12 bases between. This CDR3 has 13 residues. Germline loops: CDR1 DFQATT, CDR2 SNEGSKA (reference sequence). The chain's CDR3 is CSAEWQENTEAFF. The DNA for the CDR3 is TGCAGTGCGGAATGGCAGGAGAACACTGAAGCTTTCTTT.

This clonotype was seen only a few times. J is TRBJ2-7 and V is TRBV6-5; 7 bases are a match to TRBD2. V lost 2 bases to trimming and J lost 6 bases; unmatched junction nucleotides: 10. Germline V gene sequence: CDR1 MNHEY, CDR2 SVGAGI. The CDR3 runs to 15 residues. CDR3 amino acids: CASSYGAGDLGEQYF. CDR3 nucleotide sequence: TGTGCCAGCAGTTACGGGGCGGGGGACTTAGGCGAGCAGTACTTC.

In this sample, this clonotype is medium-sized. The CDR3 loop reads CASSYGTASSYEQYF. In DNA, the CDR3 is TGTGCCAGCAGTTACGGGACGGCTAGCTCCTACGAGCAGTACTTC. This chain uses TRBV6-5 with TRBJ2-7; D is perhaps TRBD1 or TRBD2 (5 bases each). Between the trimmed V and J ends, which lost 2 bases and 0 bases, there was a span of 11 bases. The CDR3 is 15 amino acids. Looked up from germline, CDR1 is MNHEY and CDR2 is SVGAGI.

The sample holds many counts of this clonotype. The chain combines TRBV6-4 with TRBJ1-2; 9 bases line up with TRBD1. The CDR3 covers 15 residues. Germline-derived CDR1 and CDR2 are MRHNA and SNTAGT. V trimming: 6 bases; J trimming: 3 bases; junction bases outside the gene matches: 8. For the CDR3, the DNA is TGTGCCAGCAGCGCCGAGGGACAGGGTGACTATGGCTACACCTTC. Its translation: CASSAEGQGDYGYTF.

At least ten counts were recorded for this clonotype. The gene calls are TRBV29-1 and TRBJ1-1; D is ambiguous. Germline values: CDR1 SQVTM, CDR2 ANQGSEA. Trimming shortened V by 0 bases and J by 1 base, and 9 bases separated the two germline ends. This CDR3 is built from 14 residues. CDR3 nucleotides: TGCAGCGTTGAAGAAGTGTACAAGAACACTGAAGCTTTCTTT. Amino acids: CSVEEVYKNTEAFF. Supplemented by reference TRBV29-1 and TRBJ1-1, the full variable domain reads SAVISQKPSRDICQRGTSLTIQCQVDSQVTMMFWYRQQPGQSLTLIATANQGSEATYESGFVIDKFPISRPNLTFSTLTVSNMSPEDSSIYLCSVEEVYKNTEAFFGQGTRLTVV.

This clonotype was picked up a small number of times. The chain joins TRBV20-1 to TRBJ1-1; no firm D call. The CDR3 covers 17 residues. Trimming took 0 bases from V and 1 from J, leaving 18 bases between them. Germline-derived CDR1 and CDR2 are DFQATT and SNEGSKA (reference sequence). The CDR3 sequence: CSARDKEVRWGNTEAFF. For the CDR3, the DNA is TGCAGTGCTAGAGATAAGGAGGTGCGATGGGGGAACACTGAAGCTTTCTTT.

The table lists this clonotype with many counts. The chain combines TRBV13 with TRBJ1-2; TRBD1 matches 7 bases. Germline assignment: CDR1 PRHDT and CDR2 FYEKMQ (reference sequence). J lost 0 bases, V lost 5 bases, and 6 bases had no gene match. This CDR3 contains 15 residues. This CDR3 reads CASSPPGTANYGYTF. In DNA, the CDR3 is TGTGCCAGCAGCCCCCCTGGGACAGCTAACTATGGCTACACCTTC.

This clonotype was detected only a few times. V is TRBV20-1 and J is TRBJ1-2; the D is unclear. The V end lost 3 bases, the J end lost 2 bases, and 7 bases lay between the germline ends. The CDR3 runs to 12 residues. The V gene's germline CDR1 is DFQATT and CDR2 SNEGSKA (reference sequence). Here the CDR3 DNA reads TGCAGTGCTAGTTCGGAGAACTATGGCTACACCTTC. It is translated as CSASSENYGYTF.

This clonotype was seen more than once but under ten times. J is TRBJ2-3 and V is TRBV5-1; tentatively, D is TRBD2 (5 bases). V shed 1 base and J shed 2 bases, with 11 bases lying between them. The CDR3 spans 15 residues. Germline values: CDR1 SGHRS, CDR2 YFSETQ. The CDR3 spells CASSLLAGITDTQYF. CDR3 sequence (DNA): TGCGCCAGCAGCTTGCTAGCAGGAATCACAGATACGCAGTATTTT.

This chain connects TRBV12-3 or TRBV12-4 to TRBJ1-5; 9 bases map to TRBD1. V lost 3 bases and J lost 6; bases outside the gene matches: 3. The CDR3 runs to 14 residues. CDR3 bases: TGTGCCAGCAGTTTGGGGACAGGGACTCAGCCCCAGCATTTT. It is translated as CASSLGTGTQPQHF.

This clonotype was counted ten times or more. The V gene is TRBV29-1, the J gene TRBJ2-1, with 9 bases lining up with TRBD2. There are 16 residues in the CDR3. CDR1 and CDR2 from the germline V gene are SQVTM and ANQGSEA. The trim removed 6 bases at V and 4 bases at J, leaving 13 bases unmatched. The CDR3 protein is CSVGAGRAGGYNEQFF. For the CDR3, the DNA is TGCAGCGTGGGGGCAGGTCGAGCGGGGGGATACAATGAGCAGTTCTTC.

The chain links TRBV6-1 to TRBJ1-1; no reliable D call. V was shortened by 6 bases and J by 0 bases, with 5 bases between the two germline ends. This CDR3 comprises 12 residues. Per the germline V gene, CDR1 is MNHNS and CDR2 is SASEGT. The CDR3: CASRAMNTEAFF. DNA for the CDR3: TGTGCCAGCAGGGCTATGAACACTGAAGCTTTCTTT.

About this clonotype itself: Sequence at one end of the junction differs from germline and may be a read error. V is TRBV24-1 and J is TRBJ1-2; TRBD1 might be the D (5 bases). The CDR3 loop spans 13 amino acids. Germline V gives CDR1 KGHDR, CDR2 SFDVKD. The CDR3 is CATSDGPGNGDTF. In DNA form, the CDR3 reads TGTGCCACCAGTGACGGGCCAGGGAATGGCGACACCTTC.

V usage is TRBV7-2 and J usage is TRBJ2-5; D uncertain. Germline CDR1 SGHTA, CDR2 FQGNSA. V dropped 5 bases and J dropped 4 bases, with 8 bases sitting between them. This CDR3 spans 12 amino acids. The CDR3: CASSQVVETQYF. CDR3 coding DNA: TGTGCCAGCAGCCAAGTCGTAGAGACCCAGTACTTC.

This clonotype was detected a few times. V and J are TRBV6-5 and TRBJ2-1, with 8 bases that match TRBD2. CDR3 size: 16 residues. The V and J ends lost 4 bases and 0 bases, in that order; junction bases with no gene match: 5. From germline, CDR1 is MNHEY and CDR2 SVGAGI. The CDR3 sequence is CASSFSGESSYNEQFF. The CDR3 DNA sequence: TGTGCCAGCAGTTTTAGCGGGGAAAGCTCCTACAATGAGCAGTTCTTC.